This T cell receptor beta chain was obtained from a study of spatial heterogeneity in lung cancer. Whole-study context: Detected sequences consistently included more beta-chain ones than alpha-chain ones.

Every TCR cDNA molecule bore its own unique molecular identifier. A single record per CDR3 protein comes from TCRdb applying MiXCR to the 5' RACE reads. The table records nearly 600 distinct CDR3 sequences, approximately 80% of them present only once. Notes on the study in general: Detection of ubiquitous tumor TCRs in blood was higher at resection than follow-up.

Time point reported: sample taken at primary tumor resection. No cell sorting; template was whole RNA from tumor, lung tissue or PBMC. Donors were roughly 70 untreated early-stage non-small cell lung cancer patients. A remark on this clonotype: The antigen is undetermined. Since it is a stray read in a library aimed at alpha chains, this beta chain has a size that is not meaningful.

The CDR3 spans 14 residues. CDR1 and CDR2 from the germline V gene are KGHSH and LQKENI. V lost 3 bases to trimming and J lost 6 bases; unmatched junction nucleotides: 3. V usage is TRBV18 and J usage is TRBJ2-3; 10 nucleotides align to TRBD1. The sequences come from PBMCs, collected at surgery. The source of this sequence is a female donor with early-stage non-small cell lung cancer. The CDR3 nucleotides read TGTGCCAGCTCACCCGGGACAGGGGTTGATACGCAGTATTTT. Translated: CASSPGTGVDTQYF.